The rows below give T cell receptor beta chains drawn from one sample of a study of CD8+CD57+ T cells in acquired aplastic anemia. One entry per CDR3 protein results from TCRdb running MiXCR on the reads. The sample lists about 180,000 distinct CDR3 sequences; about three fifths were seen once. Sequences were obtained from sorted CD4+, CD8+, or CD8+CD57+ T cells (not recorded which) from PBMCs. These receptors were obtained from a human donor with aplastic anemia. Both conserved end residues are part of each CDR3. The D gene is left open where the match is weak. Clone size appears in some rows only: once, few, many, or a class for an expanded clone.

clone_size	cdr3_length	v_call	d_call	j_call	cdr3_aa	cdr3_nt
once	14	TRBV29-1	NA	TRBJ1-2	CSVVYRVWGYGYTF	TGCAGCGTTGTTTACAGGGTGTGGGGGTATGGCTACACCTTC
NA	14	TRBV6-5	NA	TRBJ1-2	CASRLTLQGSGYTF	TGTGCCAGCAGGCTTACTTTACAGGGTAGTGGCTACACCTTC
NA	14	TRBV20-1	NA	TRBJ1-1	CSAREGAGNTEAFF	TGCAGTGCTAGAGAGGGGGCGGGGAACACTGAAGCTTTCTTT
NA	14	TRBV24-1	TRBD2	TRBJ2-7	CATSGVRERDEQYF	TGTGCCACCAGTGGTGTGCGGGAGCGTGACGAGCAGTACTTC
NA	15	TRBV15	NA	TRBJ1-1	CATSREKGVNTEAFF	TGTGCCACCAGCAGAGAGAAGGGAGTAAACACTGAAGCTTTCTTT
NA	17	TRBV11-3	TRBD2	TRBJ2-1	CASSLGLAGGPSDEQFF	TGTGCCAGCAGCTTAGGACTAGCGGGGGGGCCAAGCGATGAGCAGTTCTTC
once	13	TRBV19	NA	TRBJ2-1	CASSMFEFGEQFF	TGTGCCAGTAGTATGTTTGAGTTTGGTGAGCAGTTCTTC
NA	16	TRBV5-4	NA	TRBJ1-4	CASSSTAGTTNEKLFF	TGTGCCAGCAGCTCCACCGCAGGGACAACTAATGAAAAACTGTTTTTT
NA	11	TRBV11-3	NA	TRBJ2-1	CASSDDGEQFF	TGTGCCAGCAGTGATGATGGTGAGCAGTTCTTC
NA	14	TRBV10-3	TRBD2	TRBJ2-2	CAISFGGGIGELFF	TGTGCCATCAGTTTCGGGGGGGGCATCGGGGAGCTGTTTTTT
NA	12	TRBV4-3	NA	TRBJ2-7	CASSQEGFEQYF	TGCGCCAGCAGCCAAGAGGGATTCGAGCAGTACTTC
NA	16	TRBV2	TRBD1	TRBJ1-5	CASSVRDSPPNQPQHF	TGTGCCAGCAGTGTGAGGGACAGCCCCCCCAATCAGCCCCAGCATTTT
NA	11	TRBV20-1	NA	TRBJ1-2	CSAGEGQGVNF	TGCAGTGCTGGAGAAGGCCAAGGAGTGAACTTC
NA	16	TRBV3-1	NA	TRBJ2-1	CASSLVHGGGFHEQFF	TGTGCCAGCAGCCTAGTTCACGGGGGAGGTTTCCATGAGCAGTTCTTC
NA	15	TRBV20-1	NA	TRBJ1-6	CSAPYGGGGNSPLHF	TGCAGTGCTCCATACGGGGGGGGAGGGAATTCACCCCTCCACTTT
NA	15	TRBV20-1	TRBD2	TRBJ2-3	CSARDTSVSTDTQYF	TGCAGTGCTAGAGATACTAGCGTGAGCACAGATACGCAGTATTTT
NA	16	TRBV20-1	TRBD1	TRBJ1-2	CSARGTGGLWDYGYTF	TGCAGTGCTAGAGGGACAGGGGGCCTCTGGGACTATGGCTACACCTTC
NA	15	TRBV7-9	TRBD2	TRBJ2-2	CASSSGLASTGELVF	TGTGCCAGCAGTTCGGGACTAGCGAGTACCGGGGAGCTGGTTTTT
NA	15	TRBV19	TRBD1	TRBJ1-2	CASSMGAGGAYGYTF	TGTGCCAGTAGTATGGGCGCAGGGGGGGCCTATGGCTACACCTTC
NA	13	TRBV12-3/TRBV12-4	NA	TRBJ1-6	CASKVRLNSPLHF	TGTGCCAGCAAGGTCAGATTAAATTCACCCCTCCACTTT
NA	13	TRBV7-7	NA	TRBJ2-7	CASSSEGSPEQYF	TGTGCTAGCAGCTCGGAAGGTAGTCCCGAGCAGTACTTC
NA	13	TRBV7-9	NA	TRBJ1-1	CASKGTPNTEAFF	TGTGCCAGCAAGGGGACACCAAACACTGAAGCTTTCTTT
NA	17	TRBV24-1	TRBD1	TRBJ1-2	CATSDARRTGGAHGYTF	TGTGCCACCAGTGATGCCCGTCGGACAGGGGGCGCTCATGGCTACACCTTC
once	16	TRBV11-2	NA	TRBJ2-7	CASSLTLSGTIYEQYF	TGTGCCAGCAGCTTAACTTTGAGCGGAACTATTTACGAGCAGTACTTC
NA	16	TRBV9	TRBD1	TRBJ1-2	CASSPDRGGGAYGYTF	TGTGCCAGCAGCCCGGACAGGGGCGGAGGGGCCTATGGCTACACCTTC
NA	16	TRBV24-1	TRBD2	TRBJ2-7	CATSDRAGGPPDEQYF	TGTGCCACCAGTGATCGAGCGGGAGGTCCCCCTGACGAGCAGTACTTC
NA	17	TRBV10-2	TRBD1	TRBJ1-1	CASSERTGTGGSTEAFF	TGCGCCAGCAGTGAAAGGACAGGGACTGGGGGGAGCACTGAAGCCTTCTTT
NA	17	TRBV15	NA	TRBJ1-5	CATSRDPFLGGGQPQHF	TGTGCCACCAGCAGAGATCCTTTTTTAGGTGGAGGGCAGCCCCAGCATTTT
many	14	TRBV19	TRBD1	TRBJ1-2	CASSRDRGNYGYTF	TGTGCCAGTAGTAGGGACAGGGGTAACTATGGCTACACCTTC
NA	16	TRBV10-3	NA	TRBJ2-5	CAISDSTGFTQETQYF	TGTGCCATCAGTGATTCCACAGGGTTCACCCAAGAGACCCAGTACTTC
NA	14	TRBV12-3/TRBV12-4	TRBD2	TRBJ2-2	CASTTSGYTGELFF	TGTGCCAGCACCACTAGCGGATACACCGGGGAGCTGTTTTTT
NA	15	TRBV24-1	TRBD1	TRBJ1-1	CATSDPRTGTTEAFF	TGTGCCACCAGTGATCCCAGGACAGGGACCACTGAAGCTTTCTTT
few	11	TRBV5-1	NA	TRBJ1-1	CASSRGTEAFF	TGCGCCAGCAGCCGAGGCACTGAAGCTTTCTTT
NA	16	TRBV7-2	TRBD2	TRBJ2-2	CASFLSAGGITGELFF	TGTGCCAGTTTCCTGTCAGCGGGAGGAATCACCGGGGAGCTGTTTTTT
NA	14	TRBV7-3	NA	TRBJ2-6	CASSSEPGANVLTF	TGTGCCAGCAGCTCCGAACCTGGGGCCAACGTCCTGACTTTC
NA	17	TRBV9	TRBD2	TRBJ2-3	CASSQATGLAEWGTQYF	TGCGCCAGCAGCCAAGCCACGGGACTAGCAGAATGGGGTACGCAGTATTTT
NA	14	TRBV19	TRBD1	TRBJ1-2	CASSRTGGVYGYTF	TGTGCCAGTAGTAGGACAGGGGGAGTTTATGGCTACACCTTC
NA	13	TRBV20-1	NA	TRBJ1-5	CSARWDKEEPQHF	TGCAGTGCCCGATGGGACAAGGAGGAGCCCCAGCATTTT
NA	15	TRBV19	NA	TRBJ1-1	CASIGRGAVFTEAFF	TGTGCCAGTATAGGCAGGGGAGCGGTGTTCACTGAAGCTTTCTTT
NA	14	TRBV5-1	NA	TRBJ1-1	CANSLVLVNTEAFF	TGCGCCAACAGCTTGGTTCTGGTGAACACTGAAGCTTTCTTT
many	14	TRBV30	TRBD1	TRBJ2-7	CAWSVGTVENEQYF	TGTGCCTGGAGTGTGGGGACAGTGGAGAACGAGCAGTACTTC
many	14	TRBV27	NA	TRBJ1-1	CASSLGGSNTEAFF	TGTGCCAGCAGTTTAGGGGGTTCGAACACTGAAGCTTTCTTT
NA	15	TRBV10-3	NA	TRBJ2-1	CAISESVGLSNEQFF	TGTGCCATCAGTGAGTCTGTTGGGTTGAGCAATGAGCAGTTCTTC